This T cell receptor beta chain was observed in a study of T cells in tumors after PD-1 blockade. CDR3 length equals 15 residues. Looked up from germline, CDR1 is SGDLS and CDR2 is YYNGEE. Between the trimmed V and J ends, which lost 2 bases and 0 bases, there was a span of 8 bases. Sequencing used immunoSEQ multiplex PCR; TCRdb keeps in-frame clones, though not all of them. Here the sample spans about 14,000 clones, approximately 73% being singletons. With respect to this clone: Its antigen is still unknown.

Study-wide points: Most post-therapy expanded exhausted CD8+ clones were new, undetected before treatment.

The origin of this receptor is a human donor with cutaneous squamous cell carcinoma. This specimen consisted of tumor tissue, obtained after anti-PD-1 treatment. The V gene is TRBV9, the J gene TRBJ1-4, with D tentatively TRBD1 (5 bases). The CDR3 spells CASSVQGATNEKLFF. CDR3 bases: TGTGCCAGCAGCGTGCAGGGAGCAACTAATGAAAAACTGTTTTTT.